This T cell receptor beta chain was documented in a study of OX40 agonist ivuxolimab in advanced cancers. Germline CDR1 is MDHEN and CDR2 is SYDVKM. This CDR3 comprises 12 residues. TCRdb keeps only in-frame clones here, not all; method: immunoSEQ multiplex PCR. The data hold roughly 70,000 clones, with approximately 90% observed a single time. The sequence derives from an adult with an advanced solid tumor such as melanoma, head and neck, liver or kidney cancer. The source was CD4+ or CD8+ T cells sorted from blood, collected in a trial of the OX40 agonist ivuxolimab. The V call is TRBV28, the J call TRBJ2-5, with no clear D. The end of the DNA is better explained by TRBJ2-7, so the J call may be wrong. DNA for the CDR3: TGTGCCAGCAGCCGAACCTTCTACGAGCAGTACTTC. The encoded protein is CASSRTFYEQYF.